The clone carrying this T cell receptor (beta chain) appeared many times. This sample was taken from a study of T cells in Graves' hyperthyroidism and ophthalmopathy. Overall study: The initial diagnosis was the point when peripheral blood was collected, ahead of any treatment.

Researchers took RNA transcripts and amplified the TCR beta CDR3 regions from them. RT-PCR in the first round (using the HTBI primer set) targeted the TCR CDR3. TCRdb recomputed calls from the multiplex PCR reads with MiXCR, one row per CDR3 protein. The sample contains some 420,000 distinct CDR3 sequences, around 13% of which appear only once. This CDR3 is 15 amino acids long. Trimming removed 2 bases at V and 5 bases at J, with 13 bases between. Sequencing was carried out using blood. The J gene is TRBJ1-5, the V gene TRBV12-3 or TRBV12-4; maybe TRBD1 (6 bases). The clonotype originates from a young woman with Graves' hyperthyroidism. The DNA of the CDR3 is TGTGCCAGCAGTTTAACAGGGTATGCCGATCAGCCCCAGCATTTT. This translates into CASSLTGYADQPQHF.